This passage covers 32 T cell receptor beta chains from one sample sequenced in a study of spatial heterogeneity in lung cancer. MiXCR was run by TCRdb on the 5' RACE reads, yielding one entry per CDR3 protein. This table holds about 30,000 distinct CDR3 sequences, 5.5% to 7% found once. Time point meaning: blood at routine non-recurrence follow-up after resection. Whole RNA, isolated from tumor, nontumor lung or frozen PBMC, was sequenced without prior sorting. The source material was PBMCs, sampled at follow-up. Receptor source: a male donor with early-stage non-small cell lung cancer.

This clonotype was counted at least ten times. The CDR3 DNA follows: TGTGCCAGCAGTTTACCGACAGGGGGCGCGTGGGAGCAGTTCTTC. Amino acids: CASSLPTGGAWEQFF. The genes are TRBV28 and TRBJ2-1, with TRBD1 identical over 10 bases. The CDR3 contains 15 residues. V lost 2 bases, J lost 10 bases, and 8 bases stayed unmatched. Germline V gene data show CDR1 as MDHEN and CDR2 as SYDVKM.

The chain employs TRBV14 and TRBJ1-1; D is unclear. Looked up from germline, CDR1 is SGHDN and CDR2 is FVKESK. The CDR3 has 10 amino acids. The germline V and J ends were trimmed by 5 bases and 7 bases, with 5 bases remaining between them. The CDR3 sequence is CASSYFEAFF. The CDR3 DNA reads as TGTGCCAGCAGCTACTTTGAAGCTTTCTTT.

There are many counts of this clonotype. V gene TRBV4-1 combines with J gene TRBJ1-1; no clear D gene. This CDR3 is built from 17 residues. The V gene's germline CDR1 is MGHRA and CDR2 YSYEKL. V was cut by 0 bases and J by 0 bases, with 14 bases left in between. CDR3: CASSQDHSLLLNTEAFF. The CDR3 nucleotides read TGCGCCAGCAGCCAAGATCATTCTTTACTTTTGAACACTGAAGCTTTCTTT.

In its sample, this clonotype was seen many times. V usage is TRBV4-3 and J usage is TRBJ2-7; no firm D call. This CDR3 region has 14 residues. Germline-derived CDR1 and CDR2 are LGHNA and YSLEER. Trimming removed 4 bases from V and 3 bases from J, with 13 bases in between. As DNA, the CDR3 is TGCGCCAGCAGCCCAAGTAGTTTCGGCTACGAGCAGTACTTC. Translated: CASSPSSFGYEQYF.

V gene TRBV20-1 combines with J gene TRBJ1-6; D not resolved. The V end was cut by 3 bases, the J end by 6 bases, with 15 bases between. The V gene's germline CDR1 is DFQATT and CDR2 SNEGSKA (reference sequence). This CDR3 has 15 amino acids. CDR3 DNA: TGCAGTGCTAGGGGAGTCCCTACTATTAATTCACCCCTCCACTTT. Residues: CSARGVPTINSPLHF.

In regard to this clonotype: It may be a read error: a sequence one base away is much more abundant. The V gene is TRBV2, the J gene TRBJ1-4; D is undetermined. This CDR3 region has 13 residues. Germline assignment: CDR1 SNHLY and CDR2 FYNNEI. CDR3 protein: CASVWELKEKLSF. The CDR3 region has the DNA TGTGCCAGCGTCTGGGAGTTAAAAGAAAAACTGTCTTTT.

This clonotype was counted between two and nine times. The rearrangement uses TRBV6-2 or TRBV6-3 and TRBJ1-5, with 9 positions matching TRBD1. The CDR3 totals 14 residues. V dropped 4 bases and J dropped 8; count of bases not matched to a gene: 6. Germline lookup yields CDR1 MNHEY and CDR2 SVGEGT. The CDR3 DNA is TGTGCCAGCAGTTGGGACAGGGTGACTAAGCCCCAGCATTTT. Translated, it gives CASSWDRVTKPQHF.

This clonotype has a handful of counts. The rearrangement links TRBV5-1 to TRBJ2-7; 8 nucleotides align to TRBD2. Trimming took 4 bases from V and 3 from J; bases not matched to a gene: 9. CDR1 is SGHRS and CDR2 is YFSETQ in the germline V gene. The CDR3 runs to 15 residues. As DNA, the CDR3 is TGCGCCAGCAGCCCCCGAGTAGCGGGACACTACGAGCAGTACTTC. This sequence encodes CASSPRVAGHYEQYF.

This clonotype is medium-sized (0.01 to 0.1%) in the sample. The rearrangement links TRBV29-1 to TRBJ2-5; 7 bases agree with TRBD2. The junction had 9 bases not matched to a gene; V was cut back by 6 bases and J by 2 bases. Germline lookup yields CDR1 SQVTM and CDR2 ANQGSEA. The CDR3 sequence is 14 residues long. CDR3 region: CSVAPGGVQETQYF. The CDR3 bases are TGCAGCGTCGCCCCGGGAGGCGTTCAAGAGACCCAGTACTTC.

This clonotype was counted between two and nine times. The rearrangement uses TRBV20-1 and TRBJ1-2, with a tentative D call TRBD1 (6 bases). Trimming removed 2 bases from V and 2 bases from J, with 9 bases in between. The germline gives CDR1 DFQATT, CDR2 SNEGSKA (reference sequence). The CDR3 is 13 amino acids. The CDR3 DNA reads TGCAGTGCTAGACACGACAGGAACTATGGCTACACCTTC. This gives the protein CSARHDRNYGYTF.

The rearrangement links TRBV7-2 to TRBJ1-6, with D perhaps matching TRBD1 (6 bases). The V and J ends lost 1 base and 1 base respectively, with 8 bases between them. Germline V gene sequence: CDR1 SGHTA, CDR2 FQGNSA. This CDR3 contains 16 residues. CDR3 residues: CASSLEGGSYNSPLHF. Written as DNA, the CDR3 is TGTGCCAGCAGCTTAGAAGGGGGATCCTATAATTCACCCCTCCACTTT. The full variable domain, completed using reference TRBV7-2 and TRBJ1-6, is GAGVSQSPSNKVTEKGKDVELRCDPISGHTALYWYRQSLGQGLEFLIYFQGNSAPDKSGLPSDRFSAERTGGSVSTLTIQRTQQEDSAVYLCASSLEGGSYNSPLHFGNGTRLTVT.

This clonotype was counted many times. J is TRBJ2-7 and V is TRBV18; D may be TRBD1 (5 bases). Germline V CDR1 and CDR2: KGHSH, LQKENI. The CDR3 has 13 residues. Trimming removed 3 bases at V and 3 bases at J, with 9 bases between. CDR3 loop: CASSPDTFYEQYV. CDR3 nucleotide sequence: TGTGCCAGCTCACCGGACACTTTCTACGAGCAGTACGTC.

This clonotype was counted only a few times. This sequence joins TRBV12-3 or TRBV12-4 and TRBJ2-7; D call uncertain. The CDR3 has 12 residues. Trimming took off 5 bases at V and 0 bases at J, with 5 bases between the two ends. CDR3 sequence reads: CASSLLSYEQYF. CDR3 DNA sequence: TGTGCCAGCAGTCTCCTCTCCTACGAGCAGTACTTC.

This clonotype turned up a few times. The chain carries TRBV12-3 or TRBV12-4 and TRBJ1-6; D gene unclear. This CDR3 has 14 residues. Trimming took 0 bases from V and 8 from J, leaving 8 bases between them. The CDR3 sequence is CASSLARDYSPLHF. CDR3 DNA: TGTGCCAGCAGTTTAGCTCGAGATTATTCACCCCTCCACTTT.

This clonotype was found a few times. The chain joins TRBV27 to TRBJ1-6; D gene unclear. The CDR3 extends over 14 amino acids. V was cut by 2 bases and J by 6 bases, with 8 bases left in between. The germline CDR1 and CDR2 sequences are MNHEY and SMNVEV (reference sequence). The CDR3 loop reads CASSLGVPNSPLHF. CDR3 coding DNA: TGTGCCAGCAGTTTAGGGGTCCCTAATTCACCCCTCCACTTT.

This sequence joins TRBV15 and TRBJ2-1; D might be TRBD2 (5 bases). CDR3 length: 17 residues. V lost 1 base and J 1 base, leaving 14 bases between the germline ends. Germline V CDR1 and CDR2: LNHNV, YYDKDF (reference sequence). The CDR3, as DNA: TGTGCCACCAGCAGAGCTATTGGGCGCGGGTCCTACAATGAGCAGTTCTTC. Encoded protein: CATSRAIGRGSYNEQFF.

This rearrangement joins TRBV7-3 to TRBJ2-1, with TRBD2 as a possible D gene (5 bases). The CDR3 loop spans 16 amino acids. V lost 5 bases and J lost 5, with 19 bases in between. Per the germline V gene, CDR1 is SGHTA and CDR2 is FQGTGA. DNA for the CDR3: TGTGCCAGCAGCGCGAGGGCGGGCGGAGTCCACAATGAGCAGTTCTTC. Its protein is CASSARAGGVHNEQFF.

This clonotype was seen many times. The chain joins TRBV5-1 to TRBJ1-1; D remains unclear. V lost 0 bases, J lost 4 bases, and 7 bases lay in between. This CDR3 contains 13 residues. CDR1 and CDR2 from the germline V gene are SGHRS and YFSETQ. The chain's CDR3 is CASSLDGVTEAFF. In nucleotides, the CDR3 is TGCGCCAGCAGCTTGGACGGAGTCACTGAAGCTTTCTTT.

This clonotype was seen a few times. The chain couples TRBV29-1 to TRBJ2-1; TRBD2 aligns across 12 bases. This CDR3 has 15 residues. Trimming took 4 bases from V and 5 from J; bases not matched to a gene: 6. Germline CDR1 and CDR2: SQVTM and ANQGSEA. The CDR3 loop is CSVAPLAGGHNEQFF. The CDR3 DNA reads as TGCAGCGTTGCCCCTCTAGCGGGGGGGCACAATGAGCAGTTCTTC.

This chain connects TRBV6-6 to TRBJ2-7; 10 bases line up with TRBD1. Germline V gene sequence: CDR1 MNHNY, CDR2 SVGAGI (reference sequence). This CDR3 is built from 14 residues. With V trimmed by 5 bases and J by 9 bases, 10 bases remained unmatched. The CDR3 here is CASSPGTGDVSQYV. The DNA of the CDR3 is TGTGCCAGCAGTCCCGGGACAGGGGACGTATCGCAGTACGTC.

This clonotype was counted at least ten times. The rearrangement links TRBV18 to TRBJ1-1; D gene uncertain. The CDR3 covers 13 residues. The V gene lost 2 bases and the J gene lost 1 base, with 5 bases spanning the gap. Per germline, CDR1 KGHSH and CDR2 LQKENI. CDR3 sequence (DNA): TGTGCCAGCTCACCAACACGGAACACTGAAGCTTTCTTT. Protein: CASSPTRNTEAFF.

This clonotype was detected ten times or more. CDR3 sequence (DNA): TGCAGCGTCGTGGCTAGCGGGACTACGGAGACCCAGTACTTC. It is translated as CSVVASGTTETQYF. V usage is TRBV29-1 and J usage is TRBJ2-5; 9 nucleotides align to TRBD2. Unmatched junction bases numbered 10, after V lost 6 bases and J lost 5 bases. Per germline, CDR1 SQVTM and CDR2 ANQGSEA. CDR3 length equals 14 residues.

As to this clonotype: Since no conserved phenylalanine or tryptophan closes the CDR3, a read error is the likely cause. This sequence joins TRBV7-9 and TRBJ2-1; 9 bases are a match to TRBD2. CDR3 length: 17 amino acids. V lost 2 bases, J lost 0 bases, and 5 bases stayed unmatched. Germline V CDR1 and CDR2: SEHNR, FQNEAQ (reference sequence). The CDR3 DNA reads TGTGCCAGCAGCTTAACAGCGGGAGGAAGCTCCTACAATGAGCAGTTCTTA. This sequence encodes CASSLTAGGSSYNEQFL.

This clonotype was seen ten or more times. The chain recombines TRBV20-1 with TRBJ2-1; weak D call: TRBD2 (6 bases). V lost 3 bases to trimming and J lost 5 bases, with 17 bases between them. The CDR3 covers 15 residues. The V gene's germline CDR1 is DFQATT and CDR2 SNEGSKA (reference sequence). The CDR3 coding sequence is TGCAGTGCTAGGGGAGCGGGTCAGGAGAACAATGAGCAGTTCTTC. Its translation: CSARGAGQENNEQFF.

This clonotype was observed a handful of times. The J gene is TRBJ2-3, the V gene TRBV7-8; the match to TRBD2 covers 11 bases. The CDR3 has 19 amino acids. Germline loops: CDR1 SGHVS, CDR2 FQNEAQ. V was clipped by 2 bases and J by 6 bases; unmatched bases: 16. CDR3 bases: TGTGCCAGCAGCTTAATCAGACCTAGCGGGGGGATCCGCATGGATACGCAGTATTTT. It specifies CASSLIRPSGGIRMDTQYF.

This clonotype was recorded at least ten times. This rearrangement joins TRBV13 to TRBJ2-1; 7 bases fit TRBD2. The germline gives CDR1 PRHDT, CDR2 FYEKMQ (reference sequence). The CDR3 extends over 15 amino acids. Trimming at V came to 5 bases and at J to 1 base, leaving 5 bases not matched to a gene. Here the CDR3 reads CASSLGLPSYNEQFF. CDR3 nucleotide sequence: TGTGCCAGCAGCCTGGGACTACCTTCCTACAATGAGCAGTTCTTC.

This clonotype has ten or more counts. V is TRBV5-1 and J is TRBJ2-5; 11 bases are a match to TRBD1. The CDR3 loop spans 16 amino acids. The V segment lost 4 bases and the J segment 4 bases; nucleotides outside the gene matches: 9. Germline values: CDR1 SGHRS, CDR2 YFSETQ. This chain's CDR3 is CASSVAPGTGGETQYF. The CDR3 bases are TGCGCCAGCAGCGTAGCCCCCGGGACAGGGGGAGAGACCCAGTACTTC. The full variable domain, rest sourced from reference TRBV5-1 and TRBJ2-5, is KAGVTQTPRYLIKTRGQQVTLSCSPISGHRSVSWYQQTPGQGLQFLFEYFSETQRNKGNFPGRFSGRQFSNSRSEMNVSTLELGDSALYLCASSVAPGTGGETQYFGPGTRLLVL.

This clonotype was seen at least ten times. This chain's CDR3 is CASRKPGLAYNEQFF. The CDR3, as DNA: TGTGCCAGCAGAAAACCGGGACTAGCCTACAATGAGCAGTTCTTC. The chain recombines TRBV6-2 or TRBV6-3 with TRBJ2-1; 8 bases agree with TRBD2. Germline values: CDR1 MNHEY, CDR2 SVGEGT. The V gene end was trimmed by 6 bases and the J gene end by 2 bases; junction bases not matched to a gene: 6. The CDR3 is 15 residues long.

This clonotype has at least ten counts. CDR3 loop: CSVGMAANTEAFF. The CDR3 coding sequence is TGCAGCGTTGGTATGGCAGCGAACACTGAAGCTTTCTTT. This rearrangement joins TRBV29-1 to TRBJ1-1, with D unclear. V lost 4 bases and J 1 base, leaving 10 bases between the germline ends. The germline V gene has CDR1 SQVTM and CDR2 ANQGSEA. This CDR3 has 13 residues.

This clonotype was picked up many times. The chain has TRBV6-5 and TRBJ1-6; D is undetermined. The ends were cut back, 0 bases at V and 10 bases at J, with 10 bases in the middle. Germline CDR1 reads MNHEY; CDR2 reads SVGAGI. This CDR3 spans 14 amino acids. CDR3 in DNA: TGTGCCAGCAGTTACTCGGGGTTAGGGTCACCCCTCCACTTT. It is translated as CASSYSGLGSPLHF.

In its sample, this clonotype was seen many times. J is TRBJ2-5 and V is TRBV5-4; 8 positions agree with TRBD2. The junction had 6 bases not matched to a gene; V was cut back by 4 bases and J by 1 base. The CDR3 sequence is 15 residues long. Germline V gives CDR1 SGHNT, CDR2 YYREEE (reference sequence). The CDR3 DNA reads as TGTGCCAGCAGCCCCGGACTAGCAGGCCAAGAGACCCAGTACTTC. Encoded protein: CASSPGLAGQETQYF.

Ten or more counts support this clonotype. The chain is built from TRBV4-2 and TRBJ2-7; D call uncertain. Trimming removed 4 bases from V and 5 bases from J, with 24 bases in between. Germline V CDR1 and CDR2: LGHNA, YNFKEQ. This CDR3 spans 17 amino acids. Written as DNA, the CDR3 is TGTGCCAGCAGCCCAATGGGTGGCGGTCCCACAAACAACGAGCAGTACTTC. Amino acids: CASSPMGGGPTNNEQYF.